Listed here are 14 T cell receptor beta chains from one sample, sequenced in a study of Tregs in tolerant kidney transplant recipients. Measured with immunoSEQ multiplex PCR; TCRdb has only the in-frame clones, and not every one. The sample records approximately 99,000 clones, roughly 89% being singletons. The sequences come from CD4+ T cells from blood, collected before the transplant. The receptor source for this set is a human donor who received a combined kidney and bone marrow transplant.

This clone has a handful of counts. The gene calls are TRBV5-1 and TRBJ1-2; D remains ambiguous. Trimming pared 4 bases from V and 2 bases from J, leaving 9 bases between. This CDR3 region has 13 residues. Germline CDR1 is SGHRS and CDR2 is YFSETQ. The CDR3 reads CASSLTLNYGYTF. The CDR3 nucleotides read TGCGCCAGCAGCCTCACATTGAACTATGGCTACACCTTC.

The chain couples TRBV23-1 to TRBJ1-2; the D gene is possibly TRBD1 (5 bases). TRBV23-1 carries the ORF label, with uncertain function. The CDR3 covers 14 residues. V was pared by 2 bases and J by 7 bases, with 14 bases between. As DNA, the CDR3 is TGCGCCAGCAGTCAAAACAGGTGCCTCCGTGGCTACACCTTC. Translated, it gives CASSQNRCLRGYTF.

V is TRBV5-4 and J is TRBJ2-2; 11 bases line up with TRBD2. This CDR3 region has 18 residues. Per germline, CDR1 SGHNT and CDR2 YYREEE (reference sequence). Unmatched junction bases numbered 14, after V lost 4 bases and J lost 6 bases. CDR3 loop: CASSRGSGRAQWAGELFF. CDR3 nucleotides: TGTGCCAGCAGCCGCGGTAGCGGGAGGGCCCAATGGGCCGGGGAGCTGTTTTTT. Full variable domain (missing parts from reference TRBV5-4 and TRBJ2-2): ETGVTQSPTHLIKTRGQQVTLRCSSQSGHNTVSWYQQALGQGPQFIFQYYREEENGRGNFPPRFSGLQFPNYSSELNVNALELDDSALYLCASSRGSGRAQWAGELFFGEGSRLTVL.

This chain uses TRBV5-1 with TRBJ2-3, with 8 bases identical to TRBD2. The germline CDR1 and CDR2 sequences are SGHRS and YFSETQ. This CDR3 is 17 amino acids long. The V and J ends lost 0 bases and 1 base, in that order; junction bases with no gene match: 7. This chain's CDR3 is CASSLAAGVGRTDTQYF. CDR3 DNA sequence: TGCGCCAGCAGCTTGGCAGCGGGAGTCGGACGCACAGATACGCAGTATTTT.

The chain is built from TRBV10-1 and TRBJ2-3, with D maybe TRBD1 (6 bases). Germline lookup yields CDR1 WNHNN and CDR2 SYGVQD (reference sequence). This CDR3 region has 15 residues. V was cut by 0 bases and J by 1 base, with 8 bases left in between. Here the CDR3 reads CASSESAGGTDTQYF. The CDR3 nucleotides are TGCGCCAGCAGTGAGTCGGCAGGGGGCACAGATACGCAGTATTTT.

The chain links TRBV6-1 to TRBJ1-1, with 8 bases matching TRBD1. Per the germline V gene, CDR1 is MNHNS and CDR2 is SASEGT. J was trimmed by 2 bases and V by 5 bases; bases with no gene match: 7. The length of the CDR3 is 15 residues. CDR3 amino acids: CASSTGGLGNTEAFF. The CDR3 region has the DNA TGTGCCAGCAGTACAGGGGGATTGGGAAACACTGAAGCTTTCTTT.

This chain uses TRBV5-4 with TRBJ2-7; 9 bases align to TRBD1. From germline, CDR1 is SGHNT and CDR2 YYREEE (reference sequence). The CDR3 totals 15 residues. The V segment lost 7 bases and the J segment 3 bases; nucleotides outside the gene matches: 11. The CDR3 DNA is TGTGCCAGCGCCCCCGATGGACAGGGGTTCTACGAGCAGTACTTC. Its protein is CASAPDGQGFYEQYF.

CDR3 residues: CASSRGLNTGELFF. As DNA, the CDR3 is TGTGCCAGCTCCAGGGGCCTGAACACCGGGGAGCTGTTTTTT. J is TRBJ2-2 and V is TRBV6-1, with D possibly matching TRBD1 (6 bases). The CDR3 has 14 residues. The V and J ends lost 8 bases and 1 base respectively, with 11 bases between them. Germline V gives CDR1 MNHNS, CDR2 SASEGT.

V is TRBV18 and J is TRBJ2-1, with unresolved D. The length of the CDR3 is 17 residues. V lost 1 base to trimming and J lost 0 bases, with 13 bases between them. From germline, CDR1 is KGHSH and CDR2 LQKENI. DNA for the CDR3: TGTGCCAGCTCACCACAAGTGGGCCGATTCTCCTACAATGAGCAGTTCTTC. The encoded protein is CASSPQVGRFSYNEQFF.

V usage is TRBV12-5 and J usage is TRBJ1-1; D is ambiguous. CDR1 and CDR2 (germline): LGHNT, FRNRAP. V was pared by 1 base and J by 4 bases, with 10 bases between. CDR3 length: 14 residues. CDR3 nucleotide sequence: TGTGCTAGTGGTTTGGGGACTGCCGGCACTGAAGCTTTCTTT. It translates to CASGLGTAGTEAFF.

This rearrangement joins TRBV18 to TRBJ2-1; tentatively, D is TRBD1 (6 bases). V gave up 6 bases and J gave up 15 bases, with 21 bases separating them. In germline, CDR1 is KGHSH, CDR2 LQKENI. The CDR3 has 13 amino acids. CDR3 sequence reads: CASSSGDIPEGFF. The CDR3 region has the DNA TGTGCCAGCTCGTCCGGGGACATTCCCGAAGGGTTCTTC.

The CDR3 coding sequence is TGTGCCAGCAGCCAAGGGAGGGGTCTCACTGAAGCTTTCTTT. Its protein product is CASSQGRGLTEAFF. The chain employs TRBV7-6 and TRBJ1-1; D possibly corresponds to TRBD1 (5 bases). Germline V gene data show CDR1 as SGHVS and CDR2 as FNYEAQ. The CDR3 runs 14 residues. Trimming took off 5 bases at V and 4 bases at J, with 14 bases between the two ends.

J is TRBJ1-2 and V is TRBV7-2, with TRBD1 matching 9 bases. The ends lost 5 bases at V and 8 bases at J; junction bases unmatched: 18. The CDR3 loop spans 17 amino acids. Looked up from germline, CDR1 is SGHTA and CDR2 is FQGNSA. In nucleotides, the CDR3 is TGTGCCAGCAGCGCACAGCCCGGGACAGGGTTCTCACGGGGCTACACCTTC. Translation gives CASSAQPGTGFSRGYTF.

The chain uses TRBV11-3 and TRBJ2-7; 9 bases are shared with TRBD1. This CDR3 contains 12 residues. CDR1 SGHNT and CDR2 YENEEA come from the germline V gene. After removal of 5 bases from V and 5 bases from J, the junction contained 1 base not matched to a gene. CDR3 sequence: CASSGTGNEQYF. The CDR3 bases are TGTGCCAGCAGCGGGACAGGGAACGAGCAGTACTTC.